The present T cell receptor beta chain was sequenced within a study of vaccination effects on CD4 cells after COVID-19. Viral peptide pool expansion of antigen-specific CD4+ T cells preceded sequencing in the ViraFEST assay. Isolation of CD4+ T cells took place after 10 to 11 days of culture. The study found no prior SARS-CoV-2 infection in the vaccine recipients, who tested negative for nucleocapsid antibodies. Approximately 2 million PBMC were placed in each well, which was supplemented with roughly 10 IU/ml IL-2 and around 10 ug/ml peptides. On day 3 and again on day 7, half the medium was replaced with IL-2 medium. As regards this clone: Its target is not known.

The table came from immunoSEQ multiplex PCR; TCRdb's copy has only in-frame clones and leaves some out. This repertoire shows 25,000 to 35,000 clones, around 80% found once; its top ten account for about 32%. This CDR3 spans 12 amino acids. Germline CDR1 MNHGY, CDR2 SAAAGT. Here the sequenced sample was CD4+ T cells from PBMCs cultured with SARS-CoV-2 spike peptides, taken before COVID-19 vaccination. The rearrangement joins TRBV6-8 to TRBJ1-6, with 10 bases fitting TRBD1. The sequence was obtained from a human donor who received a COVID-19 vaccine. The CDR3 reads CSPDRGPSPLHF. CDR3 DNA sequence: TGTTCCCCAGACAGGGGGCCTTCACCCCTCCACTTT.